Listed below are T cell receptor beta chains from one sample, sequenced in a study of shared clonotypes between healthy human individuals. Assay: immunoSEQ multiplex PCR; the TCRdb copy retains only in-frame clones and omits some. Here the sample spans over a million clones, roughly 70% being singletons. The sample was memory CD4+ T cells sorted from blood. The receptors were gathered from a young man in good health. Each CDR3 is given with its conserved first and last residue. D genes are given only for firm matches. Where a row states a size, it is once, few, many or the class of an expanded clone; other rows omit it.

DNA,CDR3,size,J,D,V
TGTGCCAGTTCACCTGTCGAGGGCACTGAAGCTTTCTTT,CASSPVEGTEAFF,once,TRBJ1-1,NA,TRBV19
TGCGCCAGCAGCGGAGAGGACAGGGTTTTCGTTTTC,CASSGEDRVFVF,NA,TRBJ2-7,TRBD1,TRBV5-1
TGTGCCAGCAGTGAAGCGGGGCAGAGCTCCTACAATGAGCAGTTCTTC,CASSEAGQSSYNEQFF,NA,TRBJ2-1,NA,TRBV6-1
TGCGCCAGCAGCCAAGAGAATTACCAAGAGACCCAGTACTTC,CASSQENYQETQYF,NA,TRBJ2-5,NA,TRBV4-1
TGTGCCAGCACCGTCGGGACAGGGCCTTACGAGCAGTACTTC,CASTVGTGPYEQYF,NA,TRBJ2-7,TRBD1,TRBV7-2
TGTGCCAGCAGCCTTCGGGGTTTGGCTGAAGAGACCCAGTACTTC,CASSLRGLAEETQYF,NA,TRBJ2-5,NA,TRBV16
TGTGCCAGCAGCTCCCCCGGGACAGGGTTCTACGAGCAGTACTTC,CASSSPGTGFYEQYF,NA,TRBJ2-7,TRBD1,TRBV6-5
TGTGCCTGGAGGAGACTTTCAACTAATGAAAAACTGTTTTTT,CAWRRLSTNEKLFF,NA,TRBJ1-4,NA,TRBV30
TGTGCCAGCAGTATCTCAGTGGGGGGCACCTACGAGCAGTACTTC,CASSISVGGTYEQYF,NA,TRBJ2-7,NA,TRBV27
TGTGCCAGCATTAGGGGACAGCGAGCTCAGCCCCAGCATTTT,CASIRGQRAQPQHF,NA,TRBJ1-5,TRBD1,TRBV6-5
TGTGCCAGCAGCCCCGGGACAGCTAATGAAAAACTGTTTTTT,CASSPGTANEKLFF,NA,TRBJ1-4,TRBD1,TRBV7-2
TGCGCCAGCAGCCGGACAGTGAGCGAGACCCAGTACTTC,CASSRTVSETQYF,NA,TRBJ2-5,NA,TRBV5-1
TGTGCCAGCTCACTCGTGAGACAGAACACGAACACCGGGGAGCTGTTTTTT,CASSLVRQNTNTGELFF,once,TRBJ2-2,NA,TRBV18
TGTGCCAGCAGCCCCTCACCCGGGACCACGAGGAATGAGCAGTTCTTC,CASSPSPGTTRNEQFF,few,TRBJ2-1,NA,TRBV5-4
TGTGCCAGCAGTTACAGTGGCAGGGTTAACTATGGCTACACCTTC,CASSYSGRVNYGYTF,NA,TRBJ1-2,NA,TRBV6-6
TGTGCCAGCAGCTTACCAGGGGGCGGCGCCGGGGAGCTGTTTTTT,CASSLPGGGAGELFF,NA,TRBJ2-2,TRBD1,TRBV5-6
TGTGCCAGCAGTTCAGGTGGGAGCTCTGGAAACACCATATATTTT,CASSSGGSSGNTIYF,few,TRBJ1-3,NA,TRBV28
TGTGCCAGCACCCTTCTAGGGTCCTGGGGGGGACGGGAGGATGAAAAACTGTTTTTT,CASTLLGSWGGREDEKLFF,once,TRBJ1-4,NA,TRBV5-5
TGTGCCAGCAGTATCCCCTCGGGCTCCGAGCAGTACTTC,CASSIPSGSEQYF,NA,TRBJ2-7,NA,TRBV6-6